The present T cell receptor beta chain was sequenced within a study of blood T cell repertoires in COVID-19. Profiling relied on immunoSEQ multiplex PCR, and the TCRdb table lists in-frame clones only, not all of them. The sample records approximately 470,000 clones, approximately 90% being singletons. The clonotype was recovered from a woman aged 18-29 years who had recovered from COVID-19. The sequenced sample was PBMCs or T cells enriched from blood (not recorded which).

CDR3 sequence reads: CASSDYDVSNQPQHF. The CDR3 DNA reads TGTGCCAGCAGCGACTATGACGTTAGCAATCAGCCCCAGCATTTT. The V gene is TRBV6-6, the J gene TRBJ1-5; D unclear. The CDR3 sequence is 15 residues long. The germline V gene has CDR1 MNHNY and CDR2 SVGAGI (reference sequence). V was clipped by 6 bases and J by 0 bases, with 12 bases between them.